This passage covers 25 T cell receptor beta chains from one sample sequenced in a study of T cell repertoires in cytomegalovirus infection. TCRdb re-analysed the reads in MiXCR, keeping a single row per CDR3 protein. Found here are under 850,000 distinct CDR3 sequences, less than 40% of them singletons; the top ten hold roughly 2.8%. The sequenced sample consisted of PBMCs. The receptor set was obtained from a human donor in good health (CMV status not recorded). Some clones in this sample may be carry-over from other donors' samples.

V gene TRBV2 combines with J gene TRBJ2-4, with 8 nucleotides matching TRBD1. The CDR3 length is 13 residues. The V gene's germline CDR1 is SNHLY and CDR2 FYNNEI. V gave up 7 bases and J gave up 8 bases; unmatched junction bases: 7. The DNA for the CDR3 is TGTGCCAGCAACTTTGACAGGGGAGACATTCAGTACTTC. Encoded protein: CASNFDRGDIQYF.

This clonotype was observed a handful of times. The chain carries TRBV7-9 and TRBJ2-7; tentatively, D is TRBD1 or TRBD2 (5 bases each). This CDR3 spans 14 amino acids. Germline assignment: CDR1 SEHNR and CDR2 FQNEAQ (reference sequence). V lost 7 bases to trimming and J lost 4 bases, with 17 bases between them. CDR3 sequence (DNA): TGTGCCAGCACCCCTCGGGGCTCGGGTTACGAGCAGTACTTC. As protein: CASTPRGSGYEQYF.

The genes are TRBV2 and TRBJ1-1; a possible D gene is TRBD1 (6 bases). The V end lost 6 bases, the J end lost 0 bases, and 11 bases lay between the germline ends. The CDR3 runs 14 residues. Per the germline V gene, CDR1 is SNHLY and CDR2 is FYNNEI. CDR3 sequence: CASRNRDMNTEAFF. DNA for the CDR3: TGTGCCAGCAGGAACAGGGATATGAACACTGAAGCTTTCTTT.

With regard to this clonotype: Possible read error: a much larger clone is one base away. The chain couples TRBV7-9 to TRBJ2-3; D is unresolved. Germline CDR1 reads SEHNR; CDR2 reads FQNEAQ (reference sequence). CDR3 length: 13 residues. The germline V and J ends were trimmed by 8 bases and 5 bases, with 14 bases remaining between them. In DNA form, the CDR3 reads TGTGCCAGCGGCCAACATGATGGAGATACGCAGTATTTT. Translating it yields CASGQHDGDTQYF.

This chain uses TRBV18 with TRBJ2-5; 8 bases match TRBD2. The trim removed 1 base at V and 3 bases at J, leaving 13 bases unmatched. The CDR3 length is 18 residues. Germline lookup yields CDR1 KGHSH and CDR2 LQKENI. The CDR3 region is CASSPRPIILAGKETQYF. The CDR3 DNA reads TGTGCCAGCTCACCACGGCCGATTATTTTAGCGGGGAAAGAGACCCAGTACTTC.

This clonotype was observed a handful of times. The chain employs TRBV20-1 and TRBJ1-6; D possibly corresponds to TRBD1 (6 bases). The V and J ends lost 1 base and 1 base respectively, with 14 bases between them. The CDR3 runs 17 residues. CDR1 is DFQATT and CDR2 is SNEGSKA in the germline V gene (reference sequence). CDR3 residues: CSARAGTGRSYNSPLHF. DNA for the CDR3: TGCAGTGCTAGAGCGGGTACAGGGAGATCCTATAATTCACCCCTCCACTTT.

This chain joins TRBV28 and TRBJ2-1; D unresolved. Germline lookup yields CDR1 MDHEN and CDR2 SYDVKM. CDR3 length: 15 amino acids. Trimming stripped 3 bases from V and 1 base from J, with 10 bases between. The CDR3 sequence: CASSFVTSSYNEQFF. As DNA, the CDR3 is TGTGCCAGCAGTTTTGTGACATCGTCCTACAATGAGCAGTTCTTC.

The J gene is TRBJ1-5, the V gene TRBV19; a possible D gene is TRBD1 (5 bases). V dropped 7 bases and J dropped 5 bases, with 12 bases sitting between them. This CDR3 contains 13 residues. CDR1 is LNHDA and CDR2 is SQIVND in the germline V gene (reference sequence). The CDR3 nucleotides read TGTGCCAGTATTGGGCTGGGGGATCAGCCCCAGCATTTT. Protein: CASIGLGDQPQHF.

This clonotype showed up many times. At one end, the junction sequence differs from germline, possibly due to a read error. J is TRBJ2-2 and V is TRBV7-6, with D possibly matching TRBD2 (6 bases). This CDR3 is 12 amino acids long. Germline lookup yields CDR1 SGHVS and CDR2 FNYEAQ. The CDR3 is CASSTGAGELFF. The CDR3 nucleotides read TGTGCTAGCAGCACGGGAGCCGGGGAGCTGTTTTTT.

This chain connects TRBV6-1 to TRBJ1-5; no definite D call. The germline CDR1 and CDR2 sequences are MNHNS and SASEGT. This CDR3 contains 14 residues. V was clipped by 0 bases and J by 4 bases, with 7 bases between them. CDR3: CASSEAEANQPQHF. DNA for the CDR3: TGTGCCAGCAGTGAAGCTGAGGCGAATCAGCCCCAGCATTTT.

J is TRBJ2-1 and V is TRBV15; TRBD2 agrees at 8 bases. CDR3 length equals 17 residues. V shed 0 bases and J 6 bases; nucleotides not matched to a gene: 10. Germline-derived CDR1 and CDR2 are LNHNV and YYDKDF (reference sequence). CDR3 nucleotides: TGTGCCACCAGCAGAGATCCAGGATTAGCGGGAAGCAATGAGCAGTTCTTC. This gives the protein CATSRDPGLAGSNEQFF.

The gene calls are TRBV12-3 or TRBV12-4 and TRBJ2-2, with 8 nucleotides matching TRBD1. This CDR3 has 15 residues. J was trimmed by 4 bases and V by 3 bases; bases with no gene match: 4. The CDR3 region is CASSFLQGVTGELFF. The CDR3 region has the DNA TGTGCCAGCAGTTTTTTACAGGGGGTCACCGGGGAGCTGTTTTTT.

The chain uses TRBV28 and TRBJ2-7; TRBD1 agrees at 8 bases. Germline V gives CDR1 MDHEN, CDR2 SYDVKM. Trimming took 6 bases from V and 2 from J; bases not matched to a gene: 9. The CDR3 covers 15 residues. CDR3 amino acids: CASRRWTGQTYEQYF. Here the CDR3 DNA reads TGTGCCAGCAGACGATGGACAGGGCAAACCTACGAGCAGTACTTC.

This rearrangement joins TRBV11-2 to TRBJ2-7, with 8 bases identical to TRBD1. The germline gives CDR1 SGHAT, CDR2 FQNNGV. V shed 4 bases, J shed 6 bases, and the junction held 11 bases outside the gene matches. This CDR3 has 15 amino acids. The CDR3 here is CASSWTGSTTGEQYF. CDR3 nucleotides: TGTGCCAGCAGCTGGACAGGGTCCACGACGGGCGAGCAGTACTTC.

The rearrangement links TRBV2 to TRBJ2-2; 9 bases are a match to TRBD1. V dropped 6 bases and J dropped 1; count of bases not matched to a gene: 6. Germline CDR1 reads SNHLY; CDR2 reads FYNNEI. The length of the CDR3 is 16 residues. This CDR3 reads CASRDRGWGNTGELFF. CDR3 DNA: TGTGCCAGCAGGGACAGGGGTTGGGGGAACACCGGGGAGCTGTTTTTT.

This clonotype showed up just once. CDR3 bases: TGTGCCAGCAGCCCCTTCTTCAGGGACGACACAGATACGCAGTATTTT. Translated: CASSPFFRDDTDTQYF. The chain recombines TRBV28 with TRBJ2-3; D tentatively reads TRBD1 or TRBD2 (5 bases each). This CDR3 has 16 residues. With 6 bases removed from V and 2 bases from J, the gap between germline ends came to 18 bases. The germline CDR1 and CDR2 sequences are MDHEN and SYDVKM. Drawing the rest from reference TRBV28 and TRBJ2-3, the complete variable domain is DVKVTQSSRYLVKRTGEKVFLECVQDMDHENMFWYRQDPGLGLRLIYFSYDVKMKEKGDIPEGYSVSREKKERFSLILESASTNQTSMYLCASSPFFRDDTDTQYFGPGTRLTVL.

CDR3: CASSSDRGRRNEQFF. Here the CDR3 DNA reads TGTGCCAGCAGCTCCGACAGGGGGCGCCGCAATGAGCAGTTCTTC. J is TRBJ2-1 and V is TRBV7-9; 10 bases align to TRBD1. Trimming cost V 4 bases and J 6 bases; bases outside gene matches: 6. Germline CDR1 SEHNR, CDR2 FQNEAQ (reference sequence). CDR3 length equals 15 residues.

On this clonotype itself: At one of its ends the junction is not consistent with the germline gene, which may arise from a read error. The V call is TRBV30, the J call TRBJ1-2; perhaps TRBD1 as D (6 bases). Germline CDR1 GTSNPN, CDR2 SVGIG (reference sequence). There are 15 residues in the CDR3. The CDR3 region is CAWSPGQRGVYGYPF. DNA for the CDR3: TGTGCCTGGAGCCCCGGACAGCGGGGGGTCTATGGCTACCCCTTC.

The rearrangement uses TRBV20-1 and TRBJ2-3, with 7 bases lining up with TRBD2. The CDR3 loop spans 15 amino acids. The ends lost 3 bases at V and 0 bases at J; junction bases unmatched: 6. Per germline, CDR1 DFQATT and CDR2 SNEGSKA (reference sequence). This chain's CDR3 is CSASRREFSTDTQYF. CDR3 DNA sequence: TGCAGTGCTAGTAGGCGGGAGTTCAGCACAGATACGCAGTATTTT.

The V gene is TRBV7-4, the J gene TRBJ1-1; D is possibly TRBD1 (6 bases). Trimming stripped 3 bases from V and 5 bases from J, with 19 bases between. CDR3 length: 16 amino acids. Per the germline V gene, CDR1 is SGHVT and CDR2 is SQSDAQ. This CDR3 is CASSFPEAGAETEAFF. For the CDR3, the DNA is TGTGCCAGCAGCTTCCCCGAGGCAGGGGCAGAGACTGAAGCTTTCTTT.

The chain uses TRBV10-3 and TRBJ1-2; TRBD1 might be the D (6 bases). V was pared by 8 bases and J by 11 bases, with 18 bases between. The germline gives CDR1 ENHRY, CDR2 SYGVKD. This CDR3 spans 12 amino acids. The chain's CDR3 is CAICGKAGAYTF. The CDR3 region has the DNA TGTGCCATCTGTGGCAAGGCGGGGGCGTACACCTTC.

The table lists this clonotype with a few counts. V gene TRBV28 combines with J gene TRBJ1-6; D is unresolved. Trimming pared 2 bases from V and 7 bases from J, leaving 12 bases between. Germline assignment: CDR1 MDHEN and CDR2 SYDVKM. There are 15 residues in the CDR3. CDR3 nucleotides: TGTGCCAGCAGTTTACTTACAGAAGTAAATTCACCCCTCCACTTT. This translates into CASSLLTEVNSPLHF. Supplemented by reference TRBV28 and TRBJ1-6, the full variable domain reads DVKVTQSSRYLVKRTGEKVFLECVQDMDHENMFWYRQDPGLGLRLIYFSYDVKMKEKGDIPEGYSVSREKKERFSLILESASTNQTSMYLCASSLLTEVNSPLHFGNGTRLTVT.

This clonotype has more than one count but fewer than ten. As DNA, the CDR3 is TGTGCCAGCAGCTTGCGGGGCAGCTTTGAAGCTTTCTTT. Its protein product is CASSLRGSFEAFF. The V gene is TRBV5-4, the J gene TRBJ1-1; possible D gene TRBD1, 5 bases. The V gene lost 1 base and the J gene lost 7 bases, with 11 bases spanning the gap. This CDR3 contains 13 residues. CDR1 SGHNT and CDR2 YYREEE come from the germline V gene (reference sequence).

This clonotype has only a few counts. V usage is TRBV6-2 or TRBV6-3 and J usage is TRBJ2-3, with TRBD2 matching 7 bases. CDR3 length equals 19 residues. V lost 6 bases, J lost 3 bases, and 21 bases stayed unmatched. Germline assignment: CDR1 MNHEY and CDR2 SVGEGT. CDR3 bases: TGTGCCAGCAGCTTTGCCATCAGCGGGGCCGCGGTTCGGACAGATACGCAGTATTTT. Its protein product is CASSFAISGAAVRTDTQYF.

This clonotype has just a few counts. The V gene is TRBV2, the J gene TRBJ1-1; the D gene is possibly TRBD1 (6 bases). Germline V gene sequence: CDR1 SNHLY, CDR2 FYNNEI. The V gene lost 6 bases and the J gene lost 4 bases, with 12 bases spanning the gap. The CDR3 has 13 amino acids. CDR3: CASRAQGSTEAFF. The CDR3 DNA reads TGTGCCAGCAGGGCCCAGGGGAGCACTGAAGCTTTCTTT.